One and the same sample provided the 10 T cell receptor beta chains below, sequenced in a study of T-cell reconstitution after alpha-beta-depleted transplantation in children. It was with unique molecular identifiers that the TCRbeta library was prepared. Each CDR3 protein is one row after TCRdb ran MiXCR on the PCR reads. The table shows approximately 630,000 distinct CDR3 sequences, with around 12% occurring only once. Specimen: PBMCs, collected before TCRalphabeta/CD19-depleted stem cell transplant. The receptors were gathered from a girl aged 2-9 years with congenital amegakaryocytic thrombocytopenia, due to receive a stem cell transplant.

This clonotype was counted a few times. The chain is built from TRBV7-8 and TRBJ2-5, with D hard to call. Trimming stripped 10 bases from V and 2 bases from J, with 17 bases between. The CDR3 consists of 14 residues. In germline, CDR1 is SGHVS, CDR2 FQNEAQ. The CDR3 here is CATFGWKPQETQYF. CDR3 DNA sequence: TGTGCCACCTTCGGGTGGAAACCTCAAGAGACCCAGTACTTC.

A remark on this clonotype: One end of the junction fails to match germline, which may point to a read error. The CDR3 loop reads CASSLLGEAHGYPF. CDR3 nucleotides: TGTGCCAGCAGCTTGCTAGGAGAGGCTCATGGCTACCCCTTC. This rearrangement joins TRBV5-4 to TRBJ1-2; D uncertain. Germline CDR1 is SGHNT and CDR2 is YYREEE (reference sequence). The CDR3 has 14 amino acids.

This clonotype was detected a few times. The chain links TRBV7-2 to TRBJ2-7, with D maybe TRBD2 (6 bases). Germline V gene sequence: CDR1 SGHTA, CDR2 FQGNSA. The CDR3 covers 14 residues. V lost 5 bases and J 2 bases, leaving 13 bases between the germline ends. Here the CDR3 reads CASSRGRGPYEQYF. The CDR3 bases are TGTGCCAGCAGCCGGGGGAGAGGACCCTACGAGCAGTACTTC. The variable domain in full, with the rest retrieved from reference TRBV7-2 and TRBJ2-7, is GAGVSQSPSNKVTEKGKDVELRCDPISGHTALYWYRQSLGQGLEFLIYFQGNSAPDKSGLPSDRFSAERTGGSVSTLTIQRTQQEDSAVYLCASSRGRGPYEQYFGPGTRLTVT.

The chain couples TRBV20-1 to TRBJ2-7, with D unresolved. Germline-derived CDR1 and CDR2 are DFQATT and SNEGSKA (reference sequence). V shed 0 bases and J shed 2 bases, with 5 bases lying between them. The CDR3 length is 12 residues. CDR3 nucleotides: TGCAGTGCTAGAGAGCAGGCCTACGAGCAGTACTTC. Encoded protein: CSAREQAYEQYF.

This clonotype was detected ten times or more. The rearrangement uses TRBV6-1 and TRBJ2-3; TRBD1 agrees at 8 bases. In germline, CDR1 is MNHNS, CDR2 SASEGT. Trimming took 8 bases from V and 0 from J; bases not matched to a gene: 7. The CDR3 totals 15 residues. The CDR3, as DNA: TGTGCCAGCTCATGGACAGGGCCTAGCACAGATACGCAGTATTTT. This sequence encodes CASSWTGPSTDTQYF.

This clonotype occurred a few times. The chain employs TRBV27 and TRBJ2-3; D remains unclear. Trimming stripped 0 bases from V and 8 bases from J, with 12 bases between. Germline values: CDR1 MNHEY, CDR2 SMNVEV (reference sequence). The CDR3 has 14 amino acids. The CDR3 bases are TGTGCCAGCAGTTTATCTCGCCAGATCCCTACGCAGTATTTT. Residues: CASSLSRQIPTQYF.

This clonotype was counted many times. The chain carries TRBV7-8 and TRBJ2-3; TRBD1 matches at 7 bases. This CDR3 is built from 14 residues. The germline V gene has CDR1 SGHVS and CDR2 FQNEAQ. V was pared by 2 bases and J by 1 base, with 0 bases of the junction left unmatched. The CDR3 nucleotides are TGTGCCAGCAGCTTACAGGGGGGCACAGATACGCAGTATTTT. It translates to CASSLQGGTDTQYF.

The chain carries TRBV5-1 and TRBJ2-1, with 9 nucleotides matching TRBD2. V lost 4 bases and J lost 3; bases outside the gene matches: 17. In germline, CDR1 is SGHRS, CDR2 YFSETQ. CDR3 length: 19 residues. The CDR3 DNA reads TGCGCCAGCAGCCATTTTAATTGGCGGGAGGGCCGGTACTACAATGAGCAGTTCTTC. This translates into CASSHFNWREGRYYNEQFF.

Notes on this clonotype: Given a much more abundant clone one base away, this may be a read error. The chain has TRBV7-9 and TRBJ1-1, with D perhaps matching TRBD1 (5 bases). The germline V gene has CDR1 SEHNR and CDR2 FQNEAQ (reference sequence). The CDR3 has 14 residues. In nucleotides, the CDR3 is TGTGCCAGCAGCTTAGCCAGGGATCACACTGAATCTTTCTTT. Protein product: CASSLARDHTESFF.

This clonotype was counted at least ten times. This sequence joins TRBV12-3 or TRBV12-4 and TRBJ1-1; 9 nucleotides agree with TRBD1. The CDR3 sequence is 16 residues long. Trimming at V came to 8 bases and at J to 4 bases, leaving 14 bases not matched to a gene. DNA for the CDR3: TGTGCCAGCCAAGGACAGGGGCGTTGGGGGGTCACTGAAGCTTTCTTT. Encoded protein: CASQGQGRWGVTEAFF.